Listed below are T cell receptor beta chains from one sample, sequenced in a study of Graves' ophthalmopathy and Graves' hyperthyroidism. Using its own MiXCR run on the multiplex PCR reads, TCRdb lists one record per CDR3 protein. The table includes 500,000 to 600,000 distinct CDR3 sequences, under 45% detected once. Sequencing input: peripheral blood or thyroid tissue (not recorded which). The receptors come from an adult man with Graves' hyperthyroidism. The CDR3 runs from the conserved cysteine through the conserved F or W. The D gene is left open where the match is weak. Where a row states a size, it is once, few, many or the class of an expanded clone; other rows omit it.

v_gene	abundance	d_gene	j_gene	CDR3nt	CDR3aa
TRBV24-1	.	.	TRBJ1-2	TGTGCCACCAGTGAGACAGGCGATGGCTACACCTTC	CATSETGDGYTF
TRBV6-1	.	.	TRBJ1-5	TGTGCCAGCAGACGGCAGGGTGGCAATCAGCCCCAGCATTTT	CASRRQGGNQPQHF
TRBV7-9	.	.	TRBJ2-2	TGTGCCAGCAGCGCCCCAACACAGACCGGGGAGCTGTTTTTT	CASSAPTQTGELFF
TRBV12-3/TRBV12-4	.	TRBD1	TRBJ2-6	TGTGCCAGCAGTTTTCGACTATGGACAGGGGCTGGGGCCAACGTCCTGACTTTC	CASSFRLWTGAGANVLTF
TRBV24-1	.	.	TRBJ2-6	TGTGCCACCAGTTACCCCCAGGGCTCTGGGGCCAACGTCCTGACTTTC	CATSYPQGSGANVLTF
TRBV7-8	.	.	TRBJ2-1	TGTGCCAGCAGCTCGACAGTTAATGACAATGAGCAGTTCTTC	CASSSTVNDNEQFF
TRBV5-8	.	.	TRBJ1-1	TGCGTCAGCTGCCACCCGGATAGGGACACTGAAGCTTTCTTT	CVSCHPDRDTEAFF
TRBV20-1	once	.	TRBJ2-5	TGCAGTGCCATGGGCGCGGGGTACCAAGAGACCCAGTACTTC	CSAMGAGYQETQYF
TRBV29-1	.	TRBD1	TRBJ2-2	TGCAGCGTCACAGACAGGGGAATCGGGGAGCTGTTTTTT	CSVTDRGIGELFF
TRBV4-1	.	.	TRBJ1-3	TGCGCCAGCAGCCAAGACCCCTCAGGGGTAAGCTCTAGAAACACCATATATTTT	CASSQDPSGVSSRNTIYF
TRBV29-1	.	TRBD2	TRBJ2-5	TGCAGCGTTCAAGCGGGAGGGGCACAAGAGACCCAGTACTTC	CSVQAGGAQETQYF
TRBV7-6	many	.	TRBJ2-2	TGTGCCAGCAGCCTGACTAGGGGCCCGGGGGAGCTGTTTTTT	CASSLTRGPGELFF
TRBV10-3	.	.	TRBJ1-2	TGTGCCATCAGCCGGGGGGAGGACCGAATACTCAACTATGGCTACACCTTC	CAISRGEDRILNYGYTF
TRBV7-9	many	TRBD1	TRBJ2-7	TGTGCCAGCAGCGACAGGGGGCTCTACGAGCAGTACTTC	CASSDRGLYEQYF
TRBV10-3	.	.	TRBJ2-1	TGTGCCATCAGTGCGGGGACTCCCCCCAGGAATGAGCAGTTCTTC	CAISAGTPPRNEQFF
TRBV29-1	many	.	TRBJ1-1	TGCAGCGTTGGAGAGGGGACTTTCGAAGCTTTCTTT	CSVGEGTFEAFF
TRBV6-1	.	.	TRBJ1-2	TGTGCCAGCAGTCCCTTTCCCCTTTTTAACTATGGCTACACCTTC	CASSPFPLFNYGYTF
TRBV10-3	.	.	TRBJ2-7	TGTGCCATCAGTGAGGTATCCAGGAGCTCCTACGAGCAGTACTTC	CAISEVSRSSYEQYF
TRBV20-1	once	.	TRBJ1-1	TGCAGTGCTAGAGACCGGGACACCGGTACATGGGGGGGTTTCTTT	CSARDRDTGTWGGFF
TRBV25-1	.	TRBD1	TRBJ2-1	TGTGCCAGCAGTGAATTCCGACAGGGGAACAATGAGCAGTTCTTC	CASSEFRQGNNEQFF
TRBV10-3	many	.	TRBJ2-7	TGTGCCATCAGTGAGGGTGGCAGCTCCTACGAGCAGTACTTC	CAISEGGSSYEQYF
TRBV16	once	TRBD1	TRBJ1-2	TGTGCCAGCAGCGCACGGGACAGGGGGCCCCCGAGCGGCTACACCTTC	CASSARDRGPPSGYTF
TRBV4-1	many	TRBD1	TRBJ1-1	TGCGCCAGCAGCCATCTACAGGGGGCGGGCACTGAAGCTTTCTTT	CASSHLQGAGTEAFF
TRBV5-1	many	TRBD2	TRBJ2-2	TGCGCCGGCCTCCTAGCGGGAGTGTCTACCGGGGAGCTGTTTTTT	CAGLLAGVSTGELFF
TRBV6-6	many	.	TRBJ2-7	TGTGCCAGCAGCCCGGGAGCGACCTACGAGCAGTACTTC	CASSPGATYEQYF
TRBV5-6	.	.	TRBJ2-5	TGTGCCAGCAGCTTTTTGGGGCGGCAAGAGACCCAGTACTTC	CASSFLGRQETQYF
TRBV2	many	TRBD2	TRBJ2-5	TGTGCCAGCAACACGGGACTAGCGGGGGAACCACAAGAGACCCAGTACTTC	CASNTGLAGEPQETQYF
TRBV19	.	.	TRBJ1-5	TGTGTCAGTTCCACTACTTCATGGGGTAATCAGCCCCAGCATTTT	CVSSTTSWGNQPQHF
TRBV6-5	many	.	TRBJ1-2	TGTGCCAGCAGTTACTTTCAGGGGAACTATGGCTACACCTTC	CASSYFQGNYGYTF
TRBV9	.	TRBD2	TRBJ2-1	TGTGCCAGCAGCCCTGGACTAGCGGGAGATGGGGAGCAGTTCTTC	CASSPGLAGDGEQFF
TRBV6-1	many	TRBD2	TRBJ2-7	TGTGCCAGCAGACCGGGACTAGCGGGTTACGAGCAGTACTTC	CASRPGLAGYEQYF
TRBV2	many	.	TRBJ2-5	TGTGCCAGCAGTGAGATGGTTCGTGAGACCCAGTACTTC	CASSEMVRETQYF
TRBV6-1	many	.	TRBJ1-2	TGTGCCAGCAGTGAACTGACAGTACAGAACTATGGCTACACCTTC	CASSELTVQNYGYTF
TRBV2	many	.	TRBJ1-1	TGTGCCAGCAGTGACAGGGAACTCATGAACACTGAAGCTTTCTTT	CASSDRELMNTEAFF
TRBV12-3/TRBV12-4	many	.	TRBJ1-2	TGTGCCAGCAGTTTTTGGGGGCAGGGCTACACCTTC	CASSFWGQGYTF
TRBV20-1	many	.	TRBJ2-5	TGCAGTGCTAGACACCCACAAGAGACCCAGTACTTC	CSARHPQETQYF
TRBV7-8	many	.	TRBJ2-7	TGTGCCAGCAGCAAGACAGACTTCTACGAGCAGTACTTC	CASSKTDFYEQYF
TRBV2	.	.	TRBJ2-3	TGTGCCAGCAGTTCAGGTCTAAGTCCTTCACCTCCAGATACGCAGTATTTT	CASSSGLSPSPPDTQYF
TRBV6-5	.	.	TRBJ1-3	TGTGCCAGCAGTTATTTATTACCTGACGACGGCACCATATATTTT	CASSYLLPDDGTIYF
TRBV7-9	few	.	TRBJ2-7	TGTGCCAGCAGCCCGGCGGGGTTCTACGAGCAGTACTTC	CASSPAGFYEQYF
TRBV19	.	.	TRBJ2-3	TGTGCCAGTATCTCGCAGCTGACAGATACGCAGTATTTT	CASISQLTDTQYF
TRBV3-1	.	.	TRBJ1-3	TGTGCCAGCAGCCAAGATCGGGGAAACACCATATATTTT	CASSQDRGNTIYF
TRBV29-1	many	.	TRBJ2-2	TGCAGCGTTTGGTCGGGTCAGGCCGGGGAGCTGTTTTTT	CSVWSGQAGELFF
TRBV29-1	.	.	TRBJ1-2	TGCAGCGTAACCGACAGCTACTATGGCTACACCTTC	CSVTDSYYGYTF
TRBV25-1	.	.	TRBJ2-7	TGTGCCAGCAGTGAATCTTCCGGCGGGAAGGGGTTTTACGAGCAGTACTTC	CASSESSGGKGFYEQYF
TRBV19	.	.	TRBJ2-7	TGTGCCAGTAGTATAGGAGCTCCTGCTTACTACGAGCAGTACTTC	CASSIGAPAYYEQYF
TRBV7-2	.	TRBD2	TRBJ2-7	TGTGCCAGCAGCTTAGCGCTGTGGGGATGGACTAGCGGACCCCCGTACGAGCAGTACTTC	CASSLALWGWTSGPPYEQYF
TRBV9	few	TRBD2	TRBJ2-2	TGTGCCAGCAGCGTAGAGGGAGGGAAACTCCCCGGGGAGCTGTTTTTT	CASSVEGGKLPGELFF
TRBV29-1	.	.	TRBJ1-1	TGCAGCTTAGCTGAAATCACTGAAGCTTTCTTT	CSLAEITEAFF
TRBV10-3	.	.	TRBJ2-5	TGTGCCATCAGTGAGAGCGGTTCCGAGCAAGAGACCCAGTACTTC	CAISESGSEQETQYF